This T cell receptor (beta chain) was found in a study of T cells in Graves' hyperthyroidism and ophthalmopathy (dated by TCRdb to between 2019 and 2020). As for the study more broadly: Peripheral blood was sampled at the time of initial diagnosis, prior to any treatment. A discovery cohort of approximately 100 patients, approximately 44 with Graves' ophthalmopathy and 55 to 60 with stable Graves' hyperthyroidism, was used to find distinguishing TCR V-J signatures. In addition, the study compared T-cell repertoires in thyroid tissue and in blood from 6 or 7 Graves' hyperthyroidism patients. Following sampling, methimazole starting at 30 mg daily was given to hyperthyroidism patients, and high-dose intravenous methylprednisolone was given to ophthalmopathy patients. The 90 to 100 discovery patients were randomly divided into training and test sets at a 7:3 ratio. Prospective prediction of ophthalmopathy was tested in an independent validation cohort consisting of 18 to 20 hyperthyroidism patients and around 17 patients who later progressed to ophthalmopathy. The paper reports TCR Vbeta CDR3 sequencing of over 120 peripheral blood samples: approximately 43 ophthalmopathy, some 80 hyperthyroidism and about 17 progressor patients.

General conclusions and limits of the study: Most expanded thyroid clonotypes (frequency above 0.001) were also detected in blood, suggesting blood repertoires may reflect thyroid immune responses. Ophthalmopathy was separated from stable hyperthyroidism by a 13 V-J signature model, with over 85% sensitivity and 81% to 82% specificity obtained in cross-validation and 80%/75% obtained in testing. In validation, the model predicted progression to ophthalmopathy a median of around six months before onset, with approximately 68% sensitivity and 72.22% specificity. No statistical method was used to fix the sample size in advance, and group allocation was not hidden from the investigators.

Graves' hyperthyroidism was defined as stable when no progression to ophthalmopathy occurred over 18 months of follow-up. Hyperthyroidism patients were newly diagnosed, with disease duration under 2 months, and aged 18 to 65 years. The study excluded patients with uncontrolled infections, other autoimmune diseases, pregnancy or lactation. Diagnoses were established on the basis of clinical symptoms, serum thyroxine and TRAb, thyroid ultrasound, and orbital computed tomography. Ficoll-Paque density gradient centrifugation was used to isolate PBMCs from 8 to 10 ml of fresh peripheral blood. Total RNA was extracted with Trizol reagent, and quality was checked on an Agilent 2100 Bioanalyzer. The germline V gene (reference sequence) provides CDR1 DFQATT and CDR2 SNEGSKA. There are 12 amino acids in the CDR3, from cysteine to phenylalanine inclusive. Only the CDR3 region is kept as DNA, spanning 36 bases read in frame from base 1. Unmatched junction bases come to 4, with V trimmed by 4 bases and J by 5 bases.

TCR beta CDR3 regions were amplified from RNA transcripts. A first-round RT-PCR of the TCR CDR3 used the HTBI primer set with the Qiagen OneStep RT-PCR kit. A second multiplex PCR round built the libraries, followed by size selection and purification. Sequencing of the libraries was done on an Illumina HiSeq2000 using paired-end 100 bp reads. In the authors' own workflow: SOAPnuke was used to process the raw data, throwing out any read that contained adapters or uncalled bases, had a mean Phred below 15, or lacked an exact constant-primer or identifier match. COPE v1.2.5 was used to merge high-quality paired reads, and clonotypes were defined as unique nucleotide sequences. MiTCR v1.1 was used to align the clonotypes against IMGT TRBV, TRBD and TRBJ reference segments. Only V-J combinations with frequency above 0.0001, covering about 99% of repertoires, were analysed. The TCS score was defined as F50 (clonal expansion) divided by E x V (chaos), with BLOSUM62-based TCRdist calculated between CDR3 peptides within each V-J. Welch's t-statistics and random forest reduced several hundred V-J features to fewer than 15, which were used in a naive Bayes classifier (R e1071). The public reads were reprocessed in TCRdb via fastp at Q25 and MiXCR, keeping in-frame beta chains. Every CDR3 protein is listed once, alongside the most common genes and DNA of its rows. What appears here as the V and J calls and clone size reflects TCRdb's work, not the paper's. For this sample there are 700,000 or so distinct CDR3 sequences; 15% to 20% appear just once. The top ten hold approximately 8.4% of the sample.

This clonotype was observed a few times. Its cognate antigen has yet to be identified. Base qualities are missing; no much larger clone stands one base away. The sequenced material came from blood. The sequence links TRBV20-1 to TRBJ2-7, with 8 bases matching TRBD2. The clonotype was recovered from a man between 18 and 35 years old with Graves' hyperthyroidism. This receptor has the CDR3 CSAKRESNEQYF. The nucleotides are TGCAGTGCTAAGCGGGAGAGCAACGAGCAGTACTTC.